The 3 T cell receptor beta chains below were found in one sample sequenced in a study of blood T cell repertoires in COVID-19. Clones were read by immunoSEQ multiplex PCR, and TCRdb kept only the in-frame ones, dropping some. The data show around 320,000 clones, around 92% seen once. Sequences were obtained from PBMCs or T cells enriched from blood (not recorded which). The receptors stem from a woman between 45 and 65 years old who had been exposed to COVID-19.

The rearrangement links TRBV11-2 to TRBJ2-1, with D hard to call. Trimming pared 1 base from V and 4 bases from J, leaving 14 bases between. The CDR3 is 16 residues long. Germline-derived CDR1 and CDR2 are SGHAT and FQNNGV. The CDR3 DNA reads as TGTGCCAGCAGCTTAGGGCTCACAGCCCCTTACAATGAGCAGTTCTTC. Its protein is CASSLGLTAPYNEQFF.

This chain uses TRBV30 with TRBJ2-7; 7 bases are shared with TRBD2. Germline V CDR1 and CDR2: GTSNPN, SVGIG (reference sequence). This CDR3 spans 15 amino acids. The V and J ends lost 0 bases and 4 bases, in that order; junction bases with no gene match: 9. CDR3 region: CAWSVLALSGYEQYF. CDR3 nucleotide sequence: TGTGCCTGGAGTGTACTAGCGTTATCGGGTTACGAGCAGTACTTC. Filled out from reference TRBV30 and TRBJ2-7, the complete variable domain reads SQTIHQWPATLVQPVGSPLSLECTVEGTSNPNLYWYRQAAGRGLQLLFYSVGIGQISSEVPQNLSASRPQDRQFILSSKKLLLSDSGFYLCAWSVLALSGYEQYFGPGTRLTVT.

The CDR3 spells CSVLLRDRGGSYEQYF. CDR3 coding DNA: TGCAGCGTCCTTCTCCGGGACAGGGGGGGGAGCTACGAGCAGTACTTC. J is TRBJ2-7 and V is TRBV29-1; 11 positions agree with TRBD1. This CDR3 is 16 amino acids long. Germline trimming cut 6 bases from V and 3 bases from J; bases unmatched to any gene: 13. Germline V gene lookup returns CDR1 SQVTM and CDR2 ANQGSEA.